One and the same sample provided the 23 T cell receptor beta chains below, sequenced in a study of glioma-infiltrating T cells. Amplification of TCR alpha and beta CDR3 regions from RNA used iRepertoire nested multiplex PCR. TCRdb passed the multiplex PCR reads through MiXCR, listing each CDR3 protein once. The top ten clones hold under 45% of a sample with around 99,000 distinct CDR3 sequences, 25% to 30% of them seen once. Input material: glioma tissue, nonneoplastic brain tissue, or PBMCs (not recorded which). These receptors originate from a human donor with low-grade glioma or glioblastoma, undergoing nonglioma brain surgery, or in good health (not recorded which).

Comment on this clonotype: The junction departs from the called germline gene at one end, perhaps through a read error. The chain has TRBV6-2 or TRBV6-3 and TRBJ2-2, with 7 bases lining up with TRBD2. The length of the CDR3 is 15 residues. The germline V gene encodes CDR1 MNHEY and CDR2 SVGEGT. This CDR3 reads CASSLAERNTAELFF. CDR3 coding DNA: TGTGCCAGCAGTCTAGCGGAAAGGAACACCGCGGAGCTGTTTTTT.

Note on this clonotype: With a much larger clone just one base away, this may be a read error. This chain joins TRBV29-1 and TRBJ1-2; D not certain. Germline lookup yields CDR1 SQVTM and CDR2 ANQGSEA. The CDR3 is 14 amino acids. Between the trimmed V and J ends, which lost 7 bases and 3 bases, there was a span of 18 bases. CDR3 amino acids: CSAGFGTVYYGYTF. CDR3 sequence (DNA): TGCAGCGCTGGATTCGGTACAGTCTACTATGGCTACACCTTC.

This clonotype was seen only once. A much larger clone lies one base from this, so it may be a read error. V gene TRBV29-1 combines with J gene TRBJ2-5; TRBD2 might be the D (6 bases). V lost 8 bases to trimming and J lost 7 bases, with 17 bases between them. The length of the CDR3 is 12 residues. The germline V gene has CDR1 SQVTM and CDR2 ANQGSEA. CDR3 protein: CSSSGDEGTQYF. CDR3 DNA: TGCAGCTCCTCGGGGGACGAGGGGACCCAGTACTTC.

The chain employs TRBV12-3 or TRBV12-4 and TRBJ2-7; D unresolved. The CDR3 spans 11 residues. The germline V and J ends were trimmed by 5 bases and 7 bases, with 9 bases remaining between them. CDR3 amino acids: CASSLVVEQYF. The CDR3 DNA is TGTGCCAGCAGTCTTGTGGTGGAGCAGTACTTC.

In this sample, this clonotype turned up once. Just one base apart from a much larger clone, this may be a read error. The rearrangement joins TRBV7-9 to TRBJ1-1, with D unclear. Per the germline V gene, CDR1 is SEHNR and CDR2 is FQNEAQ (reference sequence). This CDR3 is built from 12 residues. The CDR3 region is CASSGTNTKAFF. CDR3 DNA: TGTGCCAGCAGCGGCACGAACACTAAAGCTTTCTTT.

This clonotype has at least ten counts. The chain carries TRBV7-2 and TRBJ1-3; 7 nucleotides line up with TRBD1. This CDR3 has 17 amino acids. V gave up 5 bases and J gave up 1 base; unmatched junction bases: 11. Germline V gives CDR1 SGHTA, CDR2 FQGNSA. CDR3 coding DNA: TGTGCCAGCAGCCCCCAGACAGGGCTAGGATCTGGAAACACCATATATTTT. Amino acid sequence: CASSPQTGLGSGNTIYF.

The sample holds many counts of this clonotype. V usage is TRBV10-3 and J usage is TRBJ1-2, with a tentative D call TRBD1 (5 bases). The CDR3 spans 16 residues. The germline V gene encodes CDR1 ENHRY and CDR2 SYGVKD. V lost 6 bases, J lost 2 bases, and 19 bases lay in between. CDR3 sequence: CAISAGSLAPNYGYTF. The CDR3 DNA reads TGTGCCATCAGCGCAGGGAGCCTAGCCCCCAACTATGGCTACACCTTC.

Note on this clonotype: A read error may produce the germline difference seen at one junction end. This chain connects TRBV20-1 to TRBJ1-5; no firm D call. The germline V gene has CDR1 DFQATT and CDR2 SNEGSKA (reference sequence). This CDR3 contains 15 residues. The CDR3, as DNA: TGCAGTGCCCAGAGCCAGCAGGCTACTAATCAACCCCATCATTTT. Translation gives CSAQSQQATNQPHHF.

The sample holds many counts of this clonotype. CDR3 loop: CASSHSGDGYTF. The CDR3 coding sequence is TGCGCCAGCAGCCACAGCGGGGATGGCTACACCTTC. The V and J genes are TRBV4-3 and TRBJ1-2; D is uncertain. The V end was cut by 3 bases, the J end by 6 bases, with 8 bases between. Germline CDR1 reads LGHNA; CDR2 reads YSLEER. This CDR3 spans 12 amino acids.

This clonotype was seen only a few times. It may be a read error: a sequence one base away is much more abundant. The chain employs TRBV7-6 and TRBJ2-1; the match to TRBD2 covers 11 bases. Germline lookup yields CDR1 SGHVS and CDR2 FNYEAQ. The CDR3 is 16 amino acids. CDR3 DNA: TGTACCAGCAGCAAGCTAGCGGGAGGCTCCTACAATGAGCAGTTCTTC. Protein product: CTSSKLAGGSYNEQFF.

J is TRBJ2-7 and V is TRBV29-1; no clear D gene. This CDR3 contains 14 residues. Looked up from germline, CDR1 is SQVTM and CDR2 is ANQGSEA. The V end was cut by 5 bases, the J end by 2 bases, with 16 bases between. The CDR3 loop reads CSVTDRAGPYEQYF. CDR3 nucleotide sequence: TGCAGCGTTACAGATCGGGCCGGGCCCTACGAGCAGTACTTC.

Note on this clonotype: A read error is possible here, since a much larger clone lies one base away. This chain uses TRBV5-1 with TRBJ2-1; D not resolved. The CDR3 is made up of 14 amino acids. Between the trimmed V and J ends, which lost 4 bases and 0 bases, there was a span of 8 bases. Germline V gene lookup returns CDR1 SGHRS and CDR2 YFSETQ. The CDR3 region has the DNA TGCGCCAGCAGCGCACGGGCCTCCTACAATGAGCAGTTCTTC. Encoded protein: CASSARASYNEQFF.

About this clonotype itself: A much larger clone is a single base away; this may be a read error. This chain joins TRBV29-1 and TRBJ1-1, with unresolved D. This CDR3 contains 12 residues. Germline loops: CDR1 SQVTM, CDR2 ANQGSEA. The CDR3 sequence is CSAVDKNTEASF. Here the CDR3 DNA reads TGCAGCGCGGTTGACAAGAACACTGAAGCTTCCTTT.

In its sample, this clonotype was seen many times. The chain has TRBV12-3 or TRBV12-4 and TRBJ1-1; 7 nucleotides match TRBD1. The trim removed 6 bases at V and 8 bases at J, leaving 9 bases unmatched. This CDR3 is built from 13 residues. The CDR3 here is CASRSDREYEAFF. CDR3 nucleotides: TGTGCCAGCAGATCTGACAGGGAATACGAAGCTTTCTTT.

The chain carries TRBV9 and TRBJ1-5; TRBD1 matches at 7 bases. The CDR3 length is 14 residues. Germline values: CDR1 SGDLS, CDR2 YYNGEE. With V trimmed by 7 bases and J by 7 bases, 11 bases remained unmatched. The CDR3 reads CASSRRGQVQPQHF. CDR3 sequence (DNA): TGTGCCAGCTCACGGAGGGGGCAGGTCCAGCCCCAGCATTTT.

This clonotype was observed many times. The chain combines TRBV28 with TRBJ1-4; D is uncertain. Germline-derived CDR1 and CDR2 are MDHEN and SYDVKM. Trimming removed 7 bases from V and 7 bases from J, with 4 bases in between. The CDR3 consists of 10 residues. As DNA, the CDR3 is TGTGCCAGCACGGGTGAAAAACTGTTTTTT. Translated: CASTGEKLFF.

As for this clonotype: Given a much more abundant clone one base away, this may be a read error. The V call is TRBV6-4, the J call TRBJ1-1; D gene unclear. This CDR3 has 15 residues. V lost 7 bases to trimming and J lost 4 bases, with 19 bases between them. Germline V gives CDR1 MRHNA, CDR2 SNTAGT. The CDR3 coding sequence is TGTGCCAGCAAACCGGACTCCGCCATTGGCACTGAAGCTTTCTTT. The encoded protein is CASKPDSAIGTEAFF.

The chain joins TRBV5-1 to TRBJ1-6; tentative D call: TRBD1 (5 bases). The germline V and J ends were trimmed by 4 bases and 3 bases, with 14 bases remaining between them. The CDR3 has 16 residues. Per germline, CDR1 SGHRS and CDR2 YFSETQ. The CDR3 here is CASSPDIFIYNSPLHF. The CDR3 region has the DNA TGCGCCAGCAGCCCGGACATATTCATCTATAATTCACCCCTCCACTTT. Combining the CDR3 with reference TRBV5-1 and TRBJ1-6 gives the whole variable domain KAGVTQTPRYLIKTRGQQVTLSCSPISGHRSVSWYQQTPGQGLQFLFEYFSETQRNKGNFPGRFSGRQFSNSRSEMNVSTLELGDSALYLCASSPDIFIYNSPLHFGNGTRLTVT.

On this clonotype: One end of the junction is discordant with germline, which a read error may explain. The genes are TRBV27 and TRBJ2-1, with 7 bases fitting TRBD1. Per the germline V gene, CDR1 is MNHEY and CDR2 is SMNVEV (reference sequence). The CDR3 contains 14 residues. CDR3 loop: CVSSEQGSYNEQFF. CDR3 coding DNA: TGTGTCAGCAGTGAACAGGGGTCCTACAATGAGCAGTTCTTC.

This clonotype was seen a few times. An end of the junction differs from the germline gene, which may be a read error. The chain joins TRBV6-1 to TRBJ2-1; D not certain. Germline V gene lookup returns CDR1 MNHNS and CDR2 SASEGT. This CDR3 spans 15 amino acids. CDR3 sequence reads: CASSTGSWVGNEQSF. The DNA of the CDR3 is TGTGCCAGCAGCACGGGCAGTTGGGTAGGGAATGAGCAGTCCTTC.

This clonotype has at least ten counts. V is TRBV6-9 and J is TRBJ1-2, with 9 bases lining up with TRBD1. The CDR3 runs to 15 residues. After removal of 0 bases from V and 4 bases from J, the junction contained 3 bases not matched to a gene. The V gene's germline CDR1 is MNHGY and CDR2 SVAAGI. CDR3 sequence reads: CASSYSTGGTYGYTF. The CDR3 bases are TGTGCCAGCAGTTATTCGACAGGGGGTACCTATGGCTACACCTTC.

A word on this clonotype: Being one base from a much bigger clone, this may be a read error. V is TRBV28 and J is TRBJ1-5; TRBD1 might be the D (6 bases). From germline, CDR1 is MDHEN and CDR2 SYDVKM. The CDR3 runs 15 residues. V gave up 11 bases and J gave up 2 bases, with 19 bases separating them. The CDR3, as DNA: TGTGCCGGCGCTCCACAGGGACCGCGCAATCAGCCCCAGCATTTT. Protein sequence: CAGAPQGPRNQPQHF.

About this clonotype itself: This clone may be a read error of a much larger clone one base away. V and J are TRBV29-1 and TRBJ2-1; the match to TRBD1 covers 10 bases. CDR3 length equals 14 residues. Germline CDR1 and CDR2: SQVTM and ANQGSEA. In DNA, the CDR3 is TGCAGCGGTCGGGACAGGGGCTCCTACAATGAGCGGTTCTTC. It translates to CSGRDRGSYNERFF.